A single sample gave rise to the 24 T cell receptor beta chains below, sequenced in a study of cytomegalovirus exposure and HLA in healthy donors. The PCR employed 60 Vbeta primers together with 13 Jbeta primers. Using immunoSEQ multiplex PCR, the repertoire was profiled, and TCRdb retains in-frame clones only, with some absent. This sample has over 150,000 clones, with around 75% found just once. Sequenced input: PBMCs. These receptors all come from a man aged 18 to 35 in good health and CMV-seronegative.

The chain is built from TRBV19 and TRBJ2-1; TRBD1 aligns across 7 bases. V trimming: 1 base; J trimming: 12 bases; junction bases outside the gene matches: 9. The germline gives CDR1 LNHDA, CDR2 SQIVND (reference sequence). CDR3 length: 14 residues. This CDR3 is CASSIAIRDSGQFF. The DNA of the CDR3 is TGTGCCAGTAGTATAGCCATCCGGGACAGTGGGCAGTTCTTC. The whole variable domain, filled in from reference TRBV19 and TRBJ2-1, reads DGGITQSPKYLFRKEGQNVTLSCEQNLNHDAMYWYRQDPGQGLRLIYYSQIVNDFQKGDIAEGYSVSREKKESFPLTVTSAQKNPTAFYLCASSIAIRDSGQFFGPGTRLTVL.

This clone was seen only a few times. The V call is TRBV11-2, the J call TRBJ2-7, with 10 bases that match TRBD2. Germline CDR1 is SGHAT and CDR2 is FQNNGV. The CDR3 contains 18 residues. The junction had 10 bases not matched to a gene; V was cut back by 1 base and J by 1 base. Here the CDR3 DNA reads TGTGCCAGCAGCTTAGCAGGCCCGGGACTAGCGTTTTCCTACGAGCAGTACTTC. Its translation is CASSLAGPGLAFSYEQYF.

This clone showed up just once. V and J are TRBV18 and TRBJ2-1; a weak D match, TRBD2 (6 bases). The ends were cut back, 6 bases at V and 3 bases at J, with 15 bases in the middle. Germline V gives CDR1 KGHSH, CDR2 LQKENI. The CDR3 has 15 amino acids. This chain's CDR3 is CASSLGGVGYNEQFF. The CDR3 nucleotides are TGTGCCAGCTCCCTCGGGGGAGTAGGCTACAATGAGCAGTTCTTC.

The gene calls are TRBV5-4 and TRBJ2-7, with a possible D match to TRBD2 (6 bases). V was shortened by 3 bases and J by 0 bases, with 10 bases between the two germline ends. The CDR3 covers 14 residues. Germline V CDR1 and CDR2: SGHNT, YYREEE (reference sequence). CDR3 protein: CASSSRDFSYEQYF. CDR3 nucleotide sequence: TGTGCCAGCAGCTCCCGGGACTTCTCCTACGAGCAGTACTTC.

J is TRBJ2-5 and V is TRBV19; the match to TRBD2 covers 10 bases. V shed 5 bases, J shed 3 bases, and the junction held 9 bases outside the gene matches. Germline V gene lookup returns CDR1 LNHDA and CDR2 SQIVND (reference sequence). The CDR3 is made up of 16 amino acids. This CDR3 is CASSPGLAGEEETQYF. The CDR3 coding sequence is TGTGCCAGTAGTCCGGGCCTAGCGGGAGAGGAAGAGACCCAGTACTTC. The full variable domain, rest sourced from reference TRBV19 and TRBJ2-5, is DGGITQSPKYLFRKEGQNVTLSCEQNLNHDAMYWYRQDPGQGLRLIYYSQIVNDFQKGDIAEGYSVSREKKESFPLTVTSAQKNPTAFYLCASSPGLAGEEETQYFGPGTRLLVL.

The rearrangement uses TRBV6-5 and TRBJ2-5, with 7 bases matching TRBD2. This CDR3 is built from 15 residues. Germline-derived CDR1 and CDR2 are MNHEY and SVGAGI. V shed 2 bases, J shed 5 bases, and the junction held 8 bases outside the gene matches. The CDR3 sequence is CASSYLSGSRETQYF. Here the CDR3 DNA reads TGTGCCAGCAGTTACCTTAGCGGGTCCAGGGAGACCCAGTACTTC.

The J gene is TRBJ2-1, the V gene TRBV19, with D maybe TRBD2 (5 bases). CDR1 is LNHDA, CDR2 SQIVND, per germline (reference sequence). Trimming left V 2 bases short and J 4 bases short, with 9 bases between. The CDR3 contains 14 residues. CDR3 in DNA: TGTGCCAGTAGTATACGGGGTCCTTACAATGAGCAGTTCTTC. Translated: CASSIRGPYNEQFF.

The chain recombines TRBV21-1 with TRBJ2-7; no DNA check was done on the table's D call, TRBD2. TRBV21-1 is a known pseudogene. This CDR3 has 18 amino acids. CDR3 region: CASSKNRAGGRSSYEQYF. The CDR3 DNA is TGTGCCAGCAGCAAAAACCGAGCGGGAGGTCGAAGCTCCTACGAGCAGTACTTC.

The CDR3 DNA sequence: TGTGCCAGCAGTCATCAGGAGAACACTGAAGCTTTCTTT. Amino acids: CASSHQENTEAFF. The chain joins TRBV25-1 to TRBJ1-1; no clear D. CDR1 and CDR2 from the germline V gene are MGHDK and SYGVNS. V shed 5 bases and J shed 1 base, with 8 bases lying between them. This CDR3 has 13 amino acids.

The chain is built from TRBV4-3 and TRBJ2-5; no clear D gene. The CDR3 spans 13 residues. Germline values: CDR1 LGHNA, CDR2 YSLEER. V lost 4 bases, J lost 5 bases, and 11 bases lay in between. The DNA for the CDR3 is TGCGCCAGCAGCCCGTTGGCAGGCGAGACCCAGTACTTC. Translation: CASSPLAGETQYF.

The CDR3 DNA sequence: TGTGCCAGCAGTTTCCGCGACAGCTCCTACGAGCAGTACTTC. The encoded protein is CASSFRDSSYEQYF. The chain employs TRBV28 and TRBJ2-7; D is possibly TRBD1 (5 bases). Germline V CDR1 and CDR2: MDHEN, SYDVKM. This CDR3 is 14 amino acids long. V lost 3 bases, J lost 0 bases, and 9 bases lay in between.

In its sample, this clone was seen once. The chain joins TRBV7-9 to TRBJ1-3; D uncertain. CDR3 length: 16 residues. The V gene lost 1 base and the J gene lost 0 bases, with 10 bases spanning the gap. Germline V gene sequence: CDR1 SEHNR, CDR2 FQNEAQ (reference sequence). The CDR3, as DNA: TGTGCCAGCAGCTTAGAATTGTCGTCCTCTGGAAACACCATATATTTT. Its protein product is CASSLELSSSGNTIYF. The variable domain in full, completed from reference TRBV7-9 and TRBJ1-3, reads DTGVSQNPRHKITKRGQNVTFRCDPISEHNRLYWYRQTLGQGPEFLTYFQNEAQLEKSRLLSDRFSAERPKGSFSTLEIQRTEQGDSAMYLCASSLELSSSGNTIYFGEGSWLTVV.

This clone showed up just a few times. The chain employs TRBV7-9 and TRBJ2-5; no reliable D call. Germline values: CDR1 SEHNR, CDR2 FQNEAQ (reference sequence). CDR3 length: 13 residues. V was shortened by 3 bases and J by 5 bases, with 10 bases between the two germline ends. The CDR3 here is CASSLIVGETQYF. The CDR3 coding sequence is TGTGCCAGCAGCTTGATCGTCGGGGAGACCCAGTACTTC.

The chain couples TRBV2 to TRBJ1-1; D perhaps matches TRBD1 (6 bases). V lost 8 bases and J lost 10, with 14 bases in between. Germline V gives CDR1 SNHLY, CDR2 FYNNEI. The CDR3 runs 11 residues. CDR3 amino acids: CASRLQGVAFF. The CDR3, as DNA: TGTGCCAGCCGCCTACAGGGTGTAGCTTTCTTT.

Only one count was recorded for this clone. The rearrangement joins TRBV11-2 to TRBJ2-5; a weak D match, TRBD1 (6 bases). The CDR3 totals 14 residues. The germline gives CDR1 SGHAT, CDR2 FQNNGV. V lost 4 bases and J lost 4, with 13 bases in between. In nucleotides, the CDR3 is TGTGCCAGCAGCTCTCTTAGGGGGAGAGAGACCCAGTACTTC. It yields the protein CASSSLRGRETQYF.

The V and J genes are TRBV18 and TRBJ1-3; D gene unclear. The CDR3 is 15 amino acids. Germline assignment: CDR1 KGHSH and CDR2 LQKENI. V dropped 2 bases and J dropped 1 base, with 9 bases sitting between them. CDR3 in amino acids: CASSPGIESGNTIYF. CDR3 nucleotides: TGTGCCAGCTCACCAGGTATCGAGTCTGGAAACACCATATATTTT.

V is TRBV27 and J is TRBJ1-4; D possibly corresponds to TRBD1 (5 bases). Germline V CDR1 and CDR2: MNHEY, SMNVEV (reference sequence). The CDR3 covers 16 residues. V lost 1 base, J lost 6 bases, and 15 bases lay in between. The DNA of the CDR3 is TGTGCCAGCAGTTTATTGAGTGGAAGGGGTTATGAAAAACTGTTTTTT. It encodes CASSLLSGRGYEKLFF.

The count of this clone is one. The DNA for the CDR3 is TGTGCCAGCAGTTTATCCCTACAGGAGCTATCCTACGAGCAGTACTTC. Its translation is CASSLSLQELSYEQYF. The chain couples TRBV28 to TRBJ2-7; TRBD1 is a possible D gene (5 bases). This CDR3 has 16 amino acids. V shed 1 base and J shed 1 base, with 14 bases lying between them. The germline CDR1 and CDR2 sequences are MDHEN and SYDVKM. Supplemented by reference TRBV28 and TRBJ2-7, the full variable domain reads DVKVTQSSRYLVKRTGEKVFLECVQDMDHENMFWYRQDPGLGLRLIYFSYDVKMKEKGDIPEGYSVSREKKERFSLILESASTNQTSMYLCASSLSLQELSYEQYFGPGTRLTVT.

The J gene is TRBJ1-2, the V gene TRBV5-6; D perhaps matches TRBD1 (5 bases). Germline lookup yields CDR1 SGHDT and CDR2 YYEEEE. V was clipped by 4 bases and J by 4 bases, with 11 bases between them. This CDR3 comprises 13 residues. The CDR3 here is CASSPTASYGYTF. Here the CDR3 DNA reads TGTGCCAGCAGCCCGACAGCCAGCTATGGCTACACCTTC.

The chain is built from TRBV13 and TRBJ2-6, with TRBD1 matching 7 bases. Germline V gene lookup returns CDR1 PRHDT and CDR2 FYEKMQ (reference sequence). V lost 3 bases and J lost 0; bases outside the gene matches: 2. This CDR3 is 16 amino acids long. This CDR3 reads CASSLNRGSGANVLTF. CDR3 nucleotides: TGTGCCAGCAGCTTGAACAGGGGCTCTGGGGCCAACGTCCTGACTTTC.

This clone has just one count. This rearrangement joins TRBV5-6 to TRBJ2-7; D is possibly TRBD1 (5 bases). V gave up 3 bases and J gave up 7 bases, with 26 bases separating them. Looked up from germline, CDR1 is SGHDT and CDR2 is YYEEEE. The CDR3 has 17 amino acids. In DNA form, the CDR3 reads TGTGCCAGCAGCTATGGACGAGGACAAGCGCCCCTCGGGGAGCAGTACTTC. Encoded protein: CASSYGRGQAPLGEQYF.

J is TRBJ1-2 and V is TRBV10-2; D might be TRBD1 (6 bases). CDR3 length equals 17 residues. V lost 3 bases and J 2 bases, leaving 19 bases between the germline ends. CDR1 is WSHSY, CDR2 SAAADI, per germline. CDR3 DNA: TGCGCCAGCAGTGATCTGGGGGCCGACGGGAGGAACTATGGCTACACCTTC. It is translated as CASSDLGADGRNYGYTF.

The chain joins TRBV7-9 to TRBJ2-3; D might be TRBD2 (6 bases). This CDR3 has 14 amino acids. Germline-derived CDR1 and CDR2 are SEHNR and FQNEAQ (reference sequence). The V and J ends lost 5 bases and 2 bases respectively, with 11 bases between them. The CDR3 DNA follows: TGTGCCAGCAGCCCGGAGGGCCCCACAGATACGCAGTATTTT. Protein product: CASSPEGPTDTQYF.

V usage is TRBV19 and J usage is TRBJ2-2, with a weak D call TRBD2 (7 bases). CDR1 and CDR2 (germline): LNHDA, SQIVND (reference sequence). V lost 3 bases and J 5 bases, leaving 13 bases between the germline ends. The CDR3 is 15 amino acids. DNA for the CDR3: TGTGCCAGTAGTATCTGGAGGGGGGGTACCGGGGAGCTGTTTTTT. It translates to CASSIWRGGTGELFF.